These T cell receptor beta chains were read from a single sample in a study of immune heterogeneity within non-small cell lung tumors. TCRdb itself ran the multiplex PCR reads through MiXCR, one entry per CDR3 protein. The table records about 4,700 distinct CDR3 sequences, 20% of them present only once. Sequencing was carried out using lung tumor tissue. These receptors originate from a man in his sixties with non-small cell lung cancer. The CDR3 runs from the conserved cysteine through the conserved F or W. A D gene is named only where the DNA matches it firmly. Size tells how often a clone was seen (once, few, many) or the class of an expanded clone, and some rows leave it out.

cdr3_aa cdr3_nt clone_size j_call d_call v_call
CASSIPHQPQHF TGTGCCAGTAGTATCCCCCATCAGCCCCAGCATTTT few TRBJ1-5 - TRBV19
CASSPLSGAVINEQFF TGTGCCAGCAGCCCACTCTCCGGGGCTGTAATCAATGAGCAGTTCTTC - TRBJ2-1 - TRBV11-2
CASSITGSGANVLTF TGTGCCAGTAGTATTACAGGCTCTGGGGCCAACGTCCTGACTTTC few TRBJ2-6 - TRBV19
CASSSGTASYEQYF TGTGCCAGCAGTTCCGGGACTGCGTCCTACGAGCAGTACTTC - TRBJ2-7 - TRBV6-5
CASSSGTIGETQYF TGTGCCAGCAGTTCCGGGACTATTGGAGAGACCCAGTACTTC - TRBJ2-5 TRBD2 TRBV28
CASSRELGGEGTDTQYF TGTGCCAGCAGCCGAGAACTAGGGGGGGAGGGCACAGATACGCAGTATTTT medium-sized TRBJ2-3 - TRBV4-2
CASSSDQAYSGNTIYF TGTGCCAGCAGTTCGGATCAGGCATACTCTGGAAACACCATATATTTT few TRBJ1-3 - TRBV12-3/TRBV12-4
CSAREEARYSPLHF TGCAGTGCTAGAGAGGAGGCGCGGTATTCACCCCTCCACTTT few TRBJ1-6 - TRBV20-1
CASSVTADEQFF TGTGCCAGCAGTGTTACAGCCGATGAGCAGTTCTTC few TRBJ2-1 - TRBV6-1
CASSEQGQFTEAFF TGTGCCAGCAGTGAACAGGGACAGTTCACTGAAGCTTTCTTT - TRBJ1-1 TRBD1 TRBV2
CASSRAGQGSSPLHF TGTGCCAGCAGTCGCGCGGGACAGGGATCTTCACCCCTCCACTTT few TRBJ1-6 TRBD1 TRBV2